One T cell receptor (beta chain) is described in this entry. The antigen is not known. TRB was amplified by touch-down multiplex PCR, primer pools A and B combined. TCRdb reprocessed the multiplex PCR reads; each CDR3 protein has one entry and no DNA is given. The sample includes some 4,600 distinct CDR3 sequences. The sample belongs to a study of T cell clusters in autoimmune cytopenias. Study results and limitations: Active autoimmune hepatitis patients had approximately 3-fold fewer exclusive TRB clusters than healthy donors.

TRB was amplified from 250 ng of peripheral blood genomic DNA per sample. This CDR3 is built from 16 residues. CDR1 is DFQATT and CDR2 is SNEGSKA in the germline V gene (reference sequence). These records were also assigned to another study, of T cell repertoires in aging, cancer and after chemotherapy.

The material sequenced was peripheral blood. The TCR comes from a human donor in good health. The chain is built from TRBV20-1 and TRBJ2-2; without DNA, the TCRdb call of TRBD2 cannot be checked. The CDR3 sequence: CSARDGQWGGTGELFF.